The 32 T cell receptor beta chains listed next were all sequenced from one sample in a study of beta chain features in type 1 diabetes (dated by TCRdb to 2016 to 2019). No cognate antigen is known for these TCRs. Summary of the overall study and its limitations: A moderate but significant shortening of TCRB CDR3 length was observed in type 1 diabetes patients in all four CD4+ subsets.

The library relied on the immunoSEQ multiplex PCR assay. The entire amount of isolated RNA was reverse transcribed using the High Capacity cDNA Reverse Transcription Kit, so the sequenced TCRB transcripts were expressed ones. TCRdb limited this immuneACCESS table to in-frame rearrangements with V and J called. A share of clones is missing; checked studies link under half to unresolved V genes, and the rest is unexplained. The sample table shows about 400,000 clones, and around 13% are seen once. The ten largest clones capture around 0.0099% of the sample. Sequenced input: naive CD4+ T cells from blood. The intended sense of this specimen's cell subset or site label: true naive CD4+ T cells. These receptor sequences come from a woman under 30 with type 1 diabetes.

This sequence joins TRBV19 and TRBJ1-1; D may be TRBD1 (6 bases). The length of the CDR3 is 15 residues. The V and J ends lost 7 bases and 2 bases respectively, with 17 bases between them. The germline gives CDR1 LNHDA, CDR2 SQIVND (reference sequence). CDR3 bases: TGTGCCAGTAACGGGGGGGGACACCAAAACACTGAAGCTTTCTTT. Its protein product is CASNGGGHQNTEAFF.

In this sample, this clone turned up a few times. The chain employs TRBV2 and TRBJ2-3; 8 positions agree with TRBD1. The CDR3 spans 13 residues. The V gene's germline CDR1 is SNHLY and CDR2 FYNNEI. Trimming took 8 bases from V and 6 from J; bases not matched to a gene: 7. CDR3 DNA: TGTGCCAGCCGGGGACAGGCAAGGGATACGCAGTATTTT. This translates into CASRGQARDTQYF.

This clone was picked up a small number of times. The J gene is TRBJ2-3, the V gene TRBV9, with a tentative D call TRBD1 (5 bases). Trimming removed 0 bases from V and 5 bases from J, with 19 bases in between. The germline V gene encodes CDR1 SGDLS and CDR2 YYNGEE. The CDR3 is 17 residues long. This CDR3 is CASSVAGKGLYGDTQYF. The CDR3 bases are TGTGCCAGCAGCGTAGCTGGGAAGGGGTTATATGGAGATACGCAGTATTTT.

The genes are TRBV15 and TRBJ1-1, with a weak D call TRBD1 (6 bases). CDR1 and CDR2 from the germline V gene are LNHNV and YYDKDF (reference sequence). V gave up 3 bases and J gave up 6 bases, with 14 bases separating them. The CDR3 runs to 14 residues. CDR3 coding DNA: TGTGCCACCAGCAGCTACAGGGTAGGGGCTGAAGCTTTCTTT. Translated, it gives CATSSYRVGAEAFF. Using reference TRBV15 and TRBJ1-1 for the parts outside the CDR3, the full variable domain is DAMVIQNPRYQVTQFGKPVTLSCSQTLNHNVMYWYQQKSSQAPKLLFHYYDKDFNNEADTPDNFQSRRPNTSFCFLDIRSPGLGDTAMYLCATSSYRVGAEAFFGQGTRLTVV.

This clone appeared a few times. The V and J genes are TRBV5-6 and TRBJ2-5; 9 positions match TRBD2. V was clipped by 4 bases and J by 4 bases; unmatched bases: 17. The CDR3 consists of 18 residues. Germline lookup yields CDR1 SGHDT and CDR2 YYEEEE. The CDR3 here is CASSVRGSSGSGGETQYF. Here the CDR3 DNA reads TGTGCCAGCAGCGTCCGGGGTAGTAGCGGGAGTGGTGGAGAGACCCAGTACTTC.

In its sample, this clone was seen a few times. The chain recombines TRBV6-6 with TRBJ2-5, with 11 nucleotides matching TRBD2. This CDR3 region has 13 residues. Trimming took 6 bases from V and 5 from J; bases not matched to a gene: 2. Germline CDR1 is MNHNY and CDR2 is SVGAGI (reference sequence). The CDR3 sequence: CASRIAGGETQYF. CDR3 DNA sequence: TGTGCCAGCAGAATAGCGGGGGGGGAGACCCAGTACTTC.

In DNA form, the CDR3 reads TGTGCCAGCAGCTTAGTCCCCTCGGGACAGTATGGCTACACCTTC. As protein: CASSLVPSGQYGYTF. V usage is TRBV7-8 and J usage is TRBJ1-2; 7 bases map to TRBD1. Unmatched junction bases numbered 7, after V lost 1 base and J lost 5 bases. Germline CDR1 and CDR2: SGHVS and FQNEAQ. This CDR3 contains 15 residues.

This clone has more than one count but fewer than ten. The rearrangement links TRBV2 to TRBJ1-4, with 9 bases that match TRBD1. V lost 5 bases to trimming and J lost 8 bases; unmatched junction nucleotides: 6. There are 14 residues in the CDR3. Looked up from germline, CDR1 is SNHLY and CDR2 is FYNNEI. The CDR3 DNA reads as TGTGCCAGCAGTCGGACAGGGGAGGAAGAAAAACTGTTTTTT. Protein product: CASSRTGEEEKLFF.

This sequence joins TRBV7-9 and TRBJ2-4; D gene ambiguous. The CDR3 runs 15 residues. Germline V lookup: CDR1 SEHNR, CDR2 FQNEAQ (reference sequence). Between the trimmed V and J ends, which lost 5 bases and 10 bases, there was a span of 21 bases. The chain's CDR3 is CASSRVDGSLRIQYF. CDR3 sequence (DNA): TGTGCCAGCAGCCGGGTCGACGGCTCCCTGAGGATTCAGTACTTC.

This clone was seen more than once but under ten times. This chain connects TRBV28 to TRBJ2-4, with D perhaps matching TRBD2 (5 bases). The V end lost 1 base, the J end lost 7 bases, and 5 bases lay between the germline ends. CDR3 length equals 12 residues. Germline lookup yields CDR1 MDHEN and CDR2 SYDVKM. The CDR3 nucleotides read TGTGCCAGCAGTTTATCGGGGAACATTCAGTACTTC. Protein: CASSLSGNIQYF.

This clone occurred a few times. The chain carries TRBV7-9 and TRBJ2-7; TRBD1 matches 7 bases. V trimming: 5 bases; J trimming: 6 bases; junction bases outside the gene matches: 4. The germline gives CDR1 SEHNR, CDR2 FQNEAQ (reference sequence). The CDR3 runs to 12 residues. CDR3 DNA sequence: TGTGCCAGCAGCGCGACAGGGACCGAGCAGTACTTC. This gives the protein CASSATGTEQYF.

This clone was observed a few times. The rearrangement uses TRBV5-4 and TRBJ2-7; no definite D call. V was clipped by 2 bases and J by 6 bases, with 15 bases between them. This CDR3 contains 14 residues. Germline V gene lookup returns CDR1 SGHNT and CDR2 YYREEE (reference sequence). This CDR3 reads CASSFFSGRPEQYF. The CDR3 DNA reads as TGTGCCAGCAGCTTTTTCTCCGGTCGTCCCGAGCAGTACTTC. The full variable domain, rest sourced from reference TRBV5-4 and TRBJ2-7, is ETGVTQSPTHLIKTRGQQVTLRCSSQSGHNTVSWYQQALGQGPQFIFQYYREEENGRGNFPPRFSGLQFPNYSSELNVNALELDDSALYLCASSFFSGRPEQYFGPGTRLTVT.

The genes are TRBV19 and TRBJ2-7; 7 nucleotides line up with TRBD1. Trimming removed 9 bases from V and 5 bases from J; junction bases left unmatched: 7. The CDR3 has 12 amino acids. Germline V gene sequence: CDR1 LNHDA, CDR2 SQIVND (reference sequence). The CDR3 nucleotides read TGTGCCAGCAAGACAGGGACCCACGAGCAGTACTTC. This gives the protein CASKTGTHEQYF.

The chain joins TRBV30 to TRBJ2-4, with 8 bases fitting TRBD1. The CDR3 has 13 residues. The V gene's germline CDR1 is GTSNPN and CDR2 SVGIG (reference sequence). Unmatched junction bases numbered 0, after V lost 0 bases and J lost 5 bases. CDR3 protein: CAWSVDRENIQYF. CDR3 coding DNA: TGTGCCTGGAGTGTGGACAGGGAAAACATTCAGTACTTC.

This chain uses TRBV5-1 with TRBJ2-3; the match to TRBD2 covers 12 bases. CDR3 length equals 17 residues. Germline V gene sequence: CDR1 SGHRS, CDR2 YFSETQ. V trimming: 4 bases; J trimming: 0 bases; junction bases outside the gene matches: 6. This chain's CDR3 is CASSLGTSGFSTDTQYF. In nucleotides, the CDR3 is TGCGCCAGCAGCCTGGGGACTAGCGGGTTTAGCACAGATACGCAGTATTTT. Drawing the rest from reference TRBV5-1 and TRBJ2-3, the complete variable domain is KAGVTQTPRYLIKTRGQQVTLSCSPISGHRSVSWYQQTPGQGLQFLFEYFSETQRNKGNFPGRFSGRQFSNSRSEMNVSTLELGDSALYLCASSLGTSGFSTDTQYFGPGTRLTVL.

This chain joins TRBV19 and TRBJ2-1; D call uncertain. V lost 5 bases, J lost 9 bases, and 11 bases lay in between. The CDR3 length is 12 residues. CDR1 and CDR2 (germline): LNHDA, SQIVND (reference sequence). DNA of the CDR3: TGTGCCAGTAGTTCGAGTCGGTTTGAGCAGTTCTTC. Translated: CASSSSRFEQFF.

The sample holds a few counts of this clone. The rearrangement uses TRBV4-1 and TRBJ2-1; weak D call: TRBD1 (6 bases). Trimming removed 1 base at V and 2 bases at J, with 6 bases between. Germline V gene data show CDR1 as MGHRA and CDR2 as YSYEKL. The CDR3 contains 14 residues. In DNA form, the CDR3 reads TGCGCCAGCAGCCAAGGACAGGCCTACAATGAGCAGTTCTTC. Its translation is CASSQGQAYNEQFF.

The rearrangement uses TRBV7-2 and TRBJ1-4; D is perhaps TRBD1 (5 bases). Germline values: CDR1 SGHTA, CDR2 FQGNSA. This CDR3 has 14 amino acids. V dropped 4 bases and J dropped 7 bases, with 13 bases sitting between them. CDR3 protein: CASSSRQPVEKLFF. The CDR3 DNA is TGTGCCAGCAGCTCCAGACAGCCTGTTGAAAAACTGTTTTTT.

The sample holds a few counts of this clone. The chain combines TRBV28 with TRBJ2-3; D is uncertain. The CDR3 totals 12 residues. Per the germline V gene, CDR1 is MDHEN and CDR2 is SYDVKM. V dropped 8 bases and J dropped 4 bases, with 10 bases sitting between them. This CDR3 is CASARLSDTQYF. The CDR3 DNA follows: TGTGCCAGCGCCCGCCTATCAGATACGCAGTATTTT.

The rearrangement joins TRBV7-2 to TRBJ2-2, with TRBD1 matching over 8 bases. V dropped 5 bases and J dropped 6; count of bases not matched to a gene: 8. CDR1 and CDR2 from the germline V gene are SGHTA and FQGNSA. This CDR3 contains 15 residues. CDR3 bases: TGTGCCAGCAGCAAACAGGGGGTACTGCCCGGGGAGCTGTTTTTT. Translating gives CASSKQGVLPGELFF.

This chain connects TRBV13 to TRBJ2-5; 9 nucleotides align to TRBD1. Germline values: CDR1 PRHDT, CDR2 FYEKMQ (reference sequence). This CDR3 has 17 residues. Trimming took 4 bases from V and 5 from J; bases not matched to a gene: 14. CDR3 region: CASSSTRYRGRGETQYF. Written as DNA, the CDR3 is TGTGCCAGCAGCTCCACGCGTTACAGGGGGCGCGGGGAGACCCAGTACTTC. Full variable domain (outside the CDR3, taken from reference TRBV13 and TRBJ2-5): AAGVIQSPRHLIKEKRETATLKCYPIPRHDTVYWYQQGPGQDPQFLISFYEKMQSDKGSIPDRFSAQQFSDYHSELNMSSLELGDSALYFCASSSTRYRGRGETQYFGPGTRLLVL.

This clone was recorded a few times. The chain uses TRBV5-4 and TRBJ2-1; weak D call: TRBD2 (5 bases). Trimming pared 0 bases from V and 6 bases from J, leaving 7 bases between. Germline-derived CDR1 and CDR2 are SGHNT and YYREEE (reference sequence). The CDR3 length is 13 residues. The CDR3: CASSLDGLNEQFF. DNA for the CDR3: TGTGCCAGCAGCTTGGATGGACTCAATGAGCAGTTCTTC.

This clone was recorded a few times. V is TRBV2 and J is TRBJ2-5; possible D gene TRBD1, 5 bases. The CDR3 extends over 14 amino acids. The germline V gene has CDR1 SNHLY and CDR2 FYNNEI. Trimming left V 3 bases short and J 7 bases short, with 15 bases between. The CDR3 sequence is CASSDSTGFGTQYF. For the CDR3, the DNA is TGTGCCAGCAGTGACTCAACAGGATTCGGGACCCAGTACTTC.

This clone has more than one count but fewer than ten. The chain has TRBV11-2 and TRBJ1-5; no reliable D call. CDR1 is SGHAT, CDR2 FQNNGV, per germline. The CDR3 extends over 15 amino acids. Trimming left V 0 bases short and J 3 bases short, with 9 bases between. The CDR3 DNA sequence: TGTGCCAGCAGCTTAGACTTTAGTATCAATCAGCCCCAGCATTTT. Translated, it gives CASSLDFSINQPQHF.

The chain joins TRBV19 to TRBJ1-4; D might be TRBD1 (5 bases). V lost 6 bases and J lost 7, with 21 bases in between. The CDR3 sequence is 16 residues long. Per the germline V gene, CDR1 is LNHDA and CDR2 is SQIVND (reference sequence). CDR3 coding DNA: TGTGCCAGTAGAGACGACACCGGACAATCGGGTGAAAAACTGTTTTTT. Amino acids: CASRDDTGQSGEKLFF.

The chain is built from TRBV9 and TRBJ1-1; unclear D gene. This CDR3 is 14 amino acids long. V was shortened by 1 base and J by 1 base, with 8 bases between the two germline ends. The germline CDR1 and CDR2 sequences are SGDLS and YYNGEE. CDR3 region: CASSVRSENTEAFF. CDR3 coding DNA: TGTGCCAGCAGCGTACGTTCAGAGAACACTGAAGCTTTCTTT.

This clone appeared a single time. The CDR3 coding sequence is TGTGCCAGCAGCTTAGGGATTCTAGCGGGAGTAGGAGATACGCAGTATTTT. Its translation is CASSLGILAGVGDTQYF. The V gene is TRBV11-2, the J gene TRBJ2-3; 10 positions agree with TRBD2. The germline CDR1 and CDR2 sequences are SGHAT and FQNNGV. J was trimmed by 5 bases and V by 1 base; bases with no gene match: 9. CDR3 length: 17 amino acids.

Notes on this clone: The sample has other DNA sequences that encode this CDR3 too. The CDR3 is CASSLLETQYF. The CDR3 coding sequence is TGTGCCAGCAGCCTCTTGGAGACCCAGTACTTC. This chain joins TRBV11-2 and TRBJ2-5; no clear D. CDR1 SGHAT and CDR2 FQNNGV come from the germline V gene. V lost 5 bases and J lost 5, with 6 bases in between. The CDR3 is made up of 11 amino acids.

In DNA, the CDR3 is TGTGCCAGCAGCCGACAGTCCACTAATGAAAAACTGTTTTTT. This gives the protein CASSRQSTNEKLFF. This chain joins TRBV7-9 and TRBJ1-4, with a tentative D call TRBD1 (5 bases). CDR1 SEHNR and CDR2 FQNEAQ come from the germline V gene (reference sequence). Trimming took off 5 bases at V and 2 bases at J, with 9 bases between the two ends. This CDR3 has 14 residues.

This clone was seen a handful of times. The genes are TRBV2 and TRBJ2-7; TRBD1 is a possible D gene (6 bases). Trimming pared 8 bases from V and 0 bases from J, leaving 11 bases between. The CDR3 has 13 residues. CDR1 SNHLY and CDR2 FYNNEI come from the germline V gene. In DNA form, the CDR3 reads TGTGCCAGCTCCTCAGGGGCCTCCTACGAGCAGTACTTC. Encoded protein: CASSSGASYEQYF.

This clone appeared once. The DNA for the CDR3 is TGTGCCTGGGAGTTCCTAGGGGGCCCCGGGGAGCTGTTTTTT. Translation gives CAWEFLGGPGELFF. J is TRBJ2-2 and V is TRBV30, with 7 nucleotides matching TRBD1. The CDR3 spans 14 residues. Germline V lookup: CDR1 GTSNPN, CDR2 SVGIG (reference sequence). Trimming cost V 5 bases and J 6 bases; bases outside gene matches: 9.

This clone has just a few counts. This chain joins TRBV5-1 and TRBJ2-5; 10 bases fit TRBD2. CDR3 length: 16 amino acids. The trim removed 0 bases at V and 4 bases at J, leaving 6 bases unmatched. From germline, CDR1 is SGHRS and CDR2 YFSETQ. The CDR3 DNA reads TGCGCCAGCAGCTTGGAACTAGCGGGGAGGTTAGAGACCCAGTACTTC. Translated, it gives CASSLELAGRLETQYF. Supplemented by reference TRBV5-1 and TRBJ2-5, the full variable domain reads KAGVTQTPRYLIKTRGQQVTLSCSPISGHRSVSWYQQTPGQGLQFLFEYFSETQRNKGNFPGRFSGRQFSNSRSEMNVSTLELGDSALYLCASSLELAGRLETQYFGPGTRLLVL.